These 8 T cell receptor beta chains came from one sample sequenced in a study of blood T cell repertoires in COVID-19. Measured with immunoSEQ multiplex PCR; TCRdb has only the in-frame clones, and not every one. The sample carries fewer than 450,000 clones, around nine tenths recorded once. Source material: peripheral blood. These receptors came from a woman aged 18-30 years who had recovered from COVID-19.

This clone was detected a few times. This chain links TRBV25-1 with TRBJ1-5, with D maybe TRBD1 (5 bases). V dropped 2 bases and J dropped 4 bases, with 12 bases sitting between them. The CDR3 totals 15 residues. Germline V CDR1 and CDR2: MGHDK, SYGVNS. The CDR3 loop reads CASSEGAGMNQPQHF. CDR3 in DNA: TGTGCCAGCAGTGAAGGGGCAGGGATGAATCAGCCCCAGCATTTT.

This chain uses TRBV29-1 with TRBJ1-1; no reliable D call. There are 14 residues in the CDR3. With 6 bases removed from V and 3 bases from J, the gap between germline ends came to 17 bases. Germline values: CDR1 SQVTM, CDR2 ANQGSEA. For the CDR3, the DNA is TGCAGCGTAGTACCACCGGCCGGGGACACTGAAGCTTTCTTT. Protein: CSVVPPAGDTEAFF.

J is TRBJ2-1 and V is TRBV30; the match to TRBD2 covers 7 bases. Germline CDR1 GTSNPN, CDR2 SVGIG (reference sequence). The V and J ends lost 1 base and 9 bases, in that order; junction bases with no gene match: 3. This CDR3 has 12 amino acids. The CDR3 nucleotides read TGTGCCTGGAGTGCTTGGGGGGGTGAGCAGTTCTTC. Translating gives CAWSAWGGEQFF. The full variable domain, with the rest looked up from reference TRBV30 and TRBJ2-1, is SQTIHQWPATLVQPVGSPLSLECTVEGTSNPNLYWYRQAAGRGLQLLFYSVGIGQISSEVPQNLSASRPQDRQFILSSKKLLLSDSGFYLCAWSAWGGEQFFGPGTRLTVL.

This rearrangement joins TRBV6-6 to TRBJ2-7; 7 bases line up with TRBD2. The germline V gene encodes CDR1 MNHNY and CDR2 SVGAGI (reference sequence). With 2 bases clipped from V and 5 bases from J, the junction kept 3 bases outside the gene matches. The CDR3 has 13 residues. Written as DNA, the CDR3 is TGTGCCAGCAGTTACGAGGGAGGGAACGAGCAGTACGTC. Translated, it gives CASSYEGGNEQYV.

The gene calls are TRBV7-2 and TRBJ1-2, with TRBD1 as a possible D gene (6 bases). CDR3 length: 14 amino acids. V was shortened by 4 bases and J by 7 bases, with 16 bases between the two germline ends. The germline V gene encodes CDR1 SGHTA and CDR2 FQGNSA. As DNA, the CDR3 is TGTGCCAGCAGCTCACGAGGGGGGGAAGGTGGCTACACCTTC. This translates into CASSSRGGEGGYTF. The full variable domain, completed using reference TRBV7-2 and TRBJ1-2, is GAGVSQSPSNKVTEKGKDVELRCDPISGHTALYWYRQSLGQGLEFLIYFQGNSAPDKSGLPSDRFSAERTGGSVSTLTIQRTQQEDSAVYLCASSSRGGEGGYTFGSGTRLTVV.

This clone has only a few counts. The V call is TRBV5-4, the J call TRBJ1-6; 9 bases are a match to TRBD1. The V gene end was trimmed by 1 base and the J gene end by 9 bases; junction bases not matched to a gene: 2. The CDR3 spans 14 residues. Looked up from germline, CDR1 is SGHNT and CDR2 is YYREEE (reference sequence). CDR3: CASSLQGQGSPLHF. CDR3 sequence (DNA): TGTGCCAGCAGCTTGCAGGGACAGGGTTCACCCCTCCACTTT.

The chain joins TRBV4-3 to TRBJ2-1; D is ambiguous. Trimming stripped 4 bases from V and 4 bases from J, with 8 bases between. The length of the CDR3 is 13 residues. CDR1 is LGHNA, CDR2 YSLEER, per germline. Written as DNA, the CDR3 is TGCGCCAGCAGCCTCGCACTATACAATGAGCAGTTCTTC. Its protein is CASSLALYNEQFF.

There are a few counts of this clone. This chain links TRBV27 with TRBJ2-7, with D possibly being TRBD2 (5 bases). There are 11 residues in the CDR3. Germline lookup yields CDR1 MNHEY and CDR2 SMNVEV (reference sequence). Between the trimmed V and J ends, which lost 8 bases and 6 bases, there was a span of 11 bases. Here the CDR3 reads CASLRTREQYV. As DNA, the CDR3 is TGTGCCAGCCTCCGGACTCGCGAGCAGTACGTC.